This TCR beta chain appears in the sequencing data of a study of T-cell reconstitution after alpha-beta-depleted transplantation in children. The study's findings and limits: The origin of high day-60 TCRbeta diversity in some patients lay in surviving recipient T cells and thymic progenitors. At around two months after transplant, the alpha-beta T cells were reportedly derived from several hundred expanded clones that came from non-depleted graft cells. A year post-transplant, T-cell counts and diversity derived mostly from newly produced T cells.

This sample's TCRbeta library carried unique molecular identifier barcodes. MiXCR, applied by TCRdb to the PCR reads, yields one record per CDR3 protein. Of hundreds of thousands of distinct CDR3 sequences in the sample, less than 15% are singletons; the top ten hold around 0.8%. On this clonotype: Its antigen is not identified.

This specimen was PBMCs, taken before TCRalphabeta/CD19-depleted stem cell transplant. This receptor was identified in a girl aged 2 to 10 with congenital amegakaryocytic thrombocytopenia, due to receive a stem cell transplant.

CDR3 loop: CASSLTGRAYEQYF. The CDR3 nucleotides are TGTGCCAGCAGCTTGACAGGGAGAGCCTACGAGCAGTACTTC. The chain carries TRBV7-3 and TRBJ2-7, with 7 bases identical to TRBD1. The length of the CDR3 is 14 residues. Germline loops: CDR1 SGHTA, CDR2 FQGTGA. The J segment lost 2 bases and the V segment lost 3 bases, leaving 4 bases of the junction unmatched.